The subject of this entry is one TCR beta chain. Its antigen is unidentified. The CDR3 is 16 amino acids. The V segment lost 0 bases and the J segment 6 bases; nucleotides outside the gene matches: 6. Germline assignment: CDR1 LGHNA and CDR2 YNFKEQ. The sample comes from a study of metastatic and nonmetastatic thyroid tumors. Broader study findings: In blood and tumor, TCR beta diversity was reportedly significantly higher in malignant thyroid tumors than in benign nodules.

There were no patients who had received any treatment before thyroid surgery. MiXCR reprocessed the PCR reads for TCRdb. The profile shows some 17,000 clones, less than 30% of them singletons. The clonotype originates from a female donor with papillary thyroid cancer or a benign thyroid nodule (not recorded which). Some clones in this sample may be carry-over from other donors' samples. Sample: tumor tissue. The genes are TRBV4-2 and TRBJ2-1; 9 bases line up with TRBD1. CDR3 sequence reads: CASSQESGTGSNEQFF. CDR3 nucleotide sequence: TGTGCCAGCAGCCAAGAAAGCGGGACAGGGTCCAATGAGCAGTTCTTC.